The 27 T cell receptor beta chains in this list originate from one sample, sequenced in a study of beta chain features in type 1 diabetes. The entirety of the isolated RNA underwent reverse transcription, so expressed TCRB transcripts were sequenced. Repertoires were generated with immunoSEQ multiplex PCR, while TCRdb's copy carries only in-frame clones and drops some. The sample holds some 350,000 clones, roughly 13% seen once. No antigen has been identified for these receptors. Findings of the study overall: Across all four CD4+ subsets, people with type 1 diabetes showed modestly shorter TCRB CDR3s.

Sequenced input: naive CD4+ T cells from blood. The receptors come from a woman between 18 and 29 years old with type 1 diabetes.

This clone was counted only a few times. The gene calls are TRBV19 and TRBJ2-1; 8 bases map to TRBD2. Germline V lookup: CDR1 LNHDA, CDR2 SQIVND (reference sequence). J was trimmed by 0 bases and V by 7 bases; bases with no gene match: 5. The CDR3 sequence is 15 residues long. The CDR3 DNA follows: TGTGCCAGTAAGGGCAGCGGGAGCTCCTACAATGAGCAGTTCTTC. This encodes CASKGSGSSYNEQFF.

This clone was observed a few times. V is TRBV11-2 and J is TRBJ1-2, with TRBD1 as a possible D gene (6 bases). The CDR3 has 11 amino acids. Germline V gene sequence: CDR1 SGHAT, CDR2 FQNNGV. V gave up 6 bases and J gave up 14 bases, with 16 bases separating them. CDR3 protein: CASSLPRTVTF. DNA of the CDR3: TGTGCCAGCAGTCTTCCCCGGACAGTGACCTTC.

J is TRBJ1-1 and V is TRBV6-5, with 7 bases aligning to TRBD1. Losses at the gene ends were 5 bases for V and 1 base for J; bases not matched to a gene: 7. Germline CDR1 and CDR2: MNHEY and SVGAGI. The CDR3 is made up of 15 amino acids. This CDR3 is CASSPRQGPNTEAFF. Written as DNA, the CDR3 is TGTGCCAGCAGTCCAAGACAGGGCCCGAACACTGAAGCTTTCTTT.

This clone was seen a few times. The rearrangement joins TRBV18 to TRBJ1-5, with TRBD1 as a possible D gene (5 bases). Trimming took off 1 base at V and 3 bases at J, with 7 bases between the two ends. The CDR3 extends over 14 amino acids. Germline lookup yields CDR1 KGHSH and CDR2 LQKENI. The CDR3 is CASSPQGLNQPQHF. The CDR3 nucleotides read TGTGCCAGCTCACCACAGGGGCTCAATCAGCCCCAGCATTTT. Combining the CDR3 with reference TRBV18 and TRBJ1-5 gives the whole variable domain NAGVMQNPRHLVRRRGQEARLRCSPMKGHSHVYWYRQLPEEGLKFMVYLQKENIIDESGMPKERFSAEFPKEGPSILRIQQVVRGDSAAYFCASSPQGLNQPQHFGDGTRLSIL.

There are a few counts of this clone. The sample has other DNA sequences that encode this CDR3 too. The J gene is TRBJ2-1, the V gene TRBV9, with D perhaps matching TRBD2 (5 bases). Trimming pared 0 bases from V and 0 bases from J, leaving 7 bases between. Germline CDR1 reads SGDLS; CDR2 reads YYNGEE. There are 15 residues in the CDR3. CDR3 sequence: CASSVGTGSYNEQFF. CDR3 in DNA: TGTGCCAGCAGCGTAGGGACTGGCTCCTACAATGAGCAGTTCTTC.

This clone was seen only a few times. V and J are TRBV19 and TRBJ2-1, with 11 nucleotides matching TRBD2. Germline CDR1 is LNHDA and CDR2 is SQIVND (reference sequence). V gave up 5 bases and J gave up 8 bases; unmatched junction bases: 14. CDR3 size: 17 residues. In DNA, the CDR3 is TGTGCCAGTAGTTTCGTAAGTTATGGGACTAGCGGCGATGAGCAGTTCTTC. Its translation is CASSFVSYGTSGDEQFF.

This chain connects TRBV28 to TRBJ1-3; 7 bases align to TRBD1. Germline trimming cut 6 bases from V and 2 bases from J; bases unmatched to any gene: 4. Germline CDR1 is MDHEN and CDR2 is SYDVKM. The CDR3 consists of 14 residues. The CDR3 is CASRAQGTGNTIYF. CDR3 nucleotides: TGTGCCAGCAGAGCACAGGGGACTGGAAACACCATATATTTT. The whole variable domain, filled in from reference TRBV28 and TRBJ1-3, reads DVKVTQSSRYLVKRTGEKVFLECVQDMDHENMFWYRQDPGLGLRLIYFSYDVKMKEKGDIPEGYSVSREKKERFSLILESASTNQTSMYLCASRAQGTGNTIYFGEGSWLTVV.

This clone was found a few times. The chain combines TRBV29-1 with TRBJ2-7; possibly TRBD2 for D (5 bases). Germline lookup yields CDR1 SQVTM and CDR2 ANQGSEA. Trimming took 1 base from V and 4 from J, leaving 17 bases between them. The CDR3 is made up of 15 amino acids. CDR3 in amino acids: CSVEVPTLARYEQYF. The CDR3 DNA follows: TGCAGCGTTGAAGTACCCACCCTAGCTCGGTACGAGCAGTACTTC.

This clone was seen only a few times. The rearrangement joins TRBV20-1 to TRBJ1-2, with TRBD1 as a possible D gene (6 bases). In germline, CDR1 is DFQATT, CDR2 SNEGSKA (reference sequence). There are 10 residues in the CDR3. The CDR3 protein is CRGDTGGYTF. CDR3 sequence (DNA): TGCCGGGGGGACACCGGTGGCTACACCTTC.

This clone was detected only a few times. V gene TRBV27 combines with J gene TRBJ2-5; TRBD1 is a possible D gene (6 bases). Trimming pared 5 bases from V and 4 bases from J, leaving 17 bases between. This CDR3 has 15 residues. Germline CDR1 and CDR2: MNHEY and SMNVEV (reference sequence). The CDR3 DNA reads TGTGCCAGCAGTGCAGGGGCAGGCGGGCGAGAGACCCAGTACTTC. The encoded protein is CASSAGAGGRETQYF.

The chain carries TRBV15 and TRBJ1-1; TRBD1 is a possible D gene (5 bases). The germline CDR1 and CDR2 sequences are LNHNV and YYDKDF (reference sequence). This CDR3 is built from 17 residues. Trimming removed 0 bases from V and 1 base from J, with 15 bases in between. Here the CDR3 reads CATSREAGNLRNTEAFF. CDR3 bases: TGTGCCACCAGCAGAGAGGCAGGGAATCTGCGGAACACTGAAGCTTTCTTT.

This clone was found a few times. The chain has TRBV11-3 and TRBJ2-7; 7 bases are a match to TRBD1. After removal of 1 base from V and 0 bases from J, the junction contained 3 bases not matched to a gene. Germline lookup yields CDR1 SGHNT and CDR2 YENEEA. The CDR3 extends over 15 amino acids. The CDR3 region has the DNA TGTGCCAGCAGCTTAGTGGCAGGGGGCTCCTACGAGCAGTACGTC. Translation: CASSLVAGGSYEQYV.

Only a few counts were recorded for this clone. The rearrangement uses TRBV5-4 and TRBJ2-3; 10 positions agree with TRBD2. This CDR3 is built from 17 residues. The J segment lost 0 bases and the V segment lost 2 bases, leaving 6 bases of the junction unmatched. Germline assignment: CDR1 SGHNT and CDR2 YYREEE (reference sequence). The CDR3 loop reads CASSFLLAGTSTDTQYF. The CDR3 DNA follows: TGTGCCAGCAGCTTTTTACTAGCGGGGACTAGCACAGATACGCAGTATTTT.

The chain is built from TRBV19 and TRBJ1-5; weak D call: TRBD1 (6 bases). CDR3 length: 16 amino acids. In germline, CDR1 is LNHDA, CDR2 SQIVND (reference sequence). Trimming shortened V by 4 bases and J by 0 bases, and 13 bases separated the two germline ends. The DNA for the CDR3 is TGTGCCAGTAGTAACGGACAGTCTCATAGCAATCAGCCCCAGCATTTT. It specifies CASSNGQSHSNQPQHF.

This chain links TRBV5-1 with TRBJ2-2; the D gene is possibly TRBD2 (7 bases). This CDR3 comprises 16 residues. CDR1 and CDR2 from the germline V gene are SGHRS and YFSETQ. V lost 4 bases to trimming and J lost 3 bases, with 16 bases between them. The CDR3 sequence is CASSPVGGADTGELFF. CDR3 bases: TGCGCCAGCAGCCCGGTTGGGGGGGCCGACACCGGGGAGCTGTTTTTT.

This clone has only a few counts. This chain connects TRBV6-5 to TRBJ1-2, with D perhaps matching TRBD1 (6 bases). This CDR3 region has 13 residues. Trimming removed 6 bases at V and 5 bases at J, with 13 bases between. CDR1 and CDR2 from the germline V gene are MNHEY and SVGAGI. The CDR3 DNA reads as TGTGCCAGCAGCCCCGTGGGACATTATGGCTACACCTTC. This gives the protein CASSPVGHYGYTF.

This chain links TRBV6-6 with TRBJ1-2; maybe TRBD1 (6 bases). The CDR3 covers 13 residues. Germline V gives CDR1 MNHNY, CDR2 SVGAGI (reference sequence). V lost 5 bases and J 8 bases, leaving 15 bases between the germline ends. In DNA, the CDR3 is TGTGCCAGCAGTGACAGGCATCGCGGCGGCTACACCTTC. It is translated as CASSDRHRGGYTF.

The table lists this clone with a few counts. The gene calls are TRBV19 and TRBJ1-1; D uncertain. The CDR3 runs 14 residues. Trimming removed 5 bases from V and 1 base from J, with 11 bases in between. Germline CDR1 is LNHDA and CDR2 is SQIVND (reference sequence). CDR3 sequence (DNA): TGTGCCAGTAGTGCTGGACTTCCGAACACTGAAGCTTTCTTT. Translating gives CASSAGLPNTEAFF.

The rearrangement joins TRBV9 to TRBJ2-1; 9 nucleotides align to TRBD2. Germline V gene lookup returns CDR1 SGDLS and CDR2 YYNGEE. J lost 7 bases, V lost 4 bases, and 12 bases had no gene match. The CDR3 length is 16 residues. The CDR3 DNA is TGTGCCAGCAGCAGCGGAGGCGGGAGGGCCTGGAATGAGCAGTTCTTC. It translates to CASSSGGGRAWNEQFF.

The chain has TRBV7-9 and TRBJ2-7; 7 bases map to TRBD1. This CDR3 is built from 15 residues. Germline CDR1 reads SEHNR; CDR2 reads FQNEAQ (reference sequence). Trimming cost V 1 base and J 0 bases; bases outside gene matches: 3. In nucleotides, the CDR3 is TGTGCCAGCAGCTTAGACAGGGGATCCTCCTACGAGCAGTACTTC. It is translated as CASSLDRGSSYEQYF.

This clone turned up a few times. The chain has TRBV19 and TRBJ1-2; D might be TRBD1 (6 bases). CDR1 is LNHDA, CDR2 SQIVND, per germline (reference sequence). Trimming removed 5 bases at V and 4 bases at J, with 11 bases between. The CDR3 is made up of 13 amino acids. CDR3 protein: CASSARQVYGYTF. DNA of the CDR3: TGTGCCAGTAGTGCCCGACAGGTCTATGGCTACACCTTC.

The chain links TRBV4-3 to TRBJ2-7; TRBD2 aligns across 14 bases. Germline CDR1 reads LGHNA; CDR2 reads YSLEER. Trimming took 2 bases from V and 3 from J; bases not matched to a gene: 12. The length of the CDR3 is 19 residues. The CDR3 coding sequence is TGCGCCAGCAGCCAACCCTCGACGGGACTAGCGGGAGTTAACTACGAGCAGTACGTC. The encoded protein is CASSQPSTGLAGVNYEQYV.

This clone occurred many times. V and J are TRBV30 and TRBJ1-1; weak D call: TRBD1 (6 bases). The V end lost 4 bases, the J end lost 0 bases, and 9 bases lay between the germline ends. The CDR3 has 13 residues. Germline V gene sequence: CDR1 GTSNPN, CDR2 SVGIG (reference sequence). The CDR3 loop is CAWTDSLNTEAFF. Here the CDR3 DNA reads TGTGCCTGGACGGACAGCCTGAACACTGAAGCTTTCTTT.

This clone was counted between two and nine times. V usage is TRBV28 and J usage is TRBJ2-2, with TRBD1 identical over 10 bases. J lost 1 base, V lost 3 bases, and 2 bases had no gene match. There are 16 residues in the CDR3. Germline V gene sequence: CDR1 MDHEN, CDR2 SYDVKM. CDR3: CASSLGQGLNTGELFF. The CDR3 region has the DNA TGTGCCAGCAGTTTGGGACAGGGGTTGAACACCGGGGAGCTGTTTTTT.

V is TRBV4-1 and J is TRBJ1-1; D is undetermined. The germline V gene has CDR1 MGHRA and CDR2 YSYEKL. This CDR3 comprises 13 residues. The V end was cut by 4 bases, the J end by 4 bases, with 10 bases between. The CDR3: CASSLQVGTEAFF. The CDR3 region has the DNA TGCGCCAGCAGCCTTCAGGTGGGCACTGAAGCTTTCTTT.

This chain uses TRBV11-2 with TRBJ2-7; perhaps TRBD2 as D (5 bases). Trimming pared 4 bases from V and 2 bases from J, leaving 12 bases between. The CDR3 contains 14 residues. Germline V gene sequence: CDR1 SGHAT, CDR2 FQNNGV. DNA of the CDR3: TGTGCCAGCAGCTCCCTAGCCGTAGCCTACGAGCAGTACTTC. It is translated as CASSSLAVAYEQYF.

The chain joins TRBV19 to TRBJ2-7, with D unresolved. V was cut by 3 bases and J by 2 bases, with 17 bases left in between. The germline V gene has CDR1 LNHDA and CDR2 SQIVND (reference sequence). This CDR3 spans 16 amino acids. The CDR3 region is CASSILTGYGPYEQYF. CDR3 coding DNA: TGTGCCAGTAGTATCCTCACTGGGTATGGGCCCTACGAGCAGTACTTC.